A single sample is the source of the 27 T cell receptor beta chains below, sequenced in a study of regulatory T cells in long-lasting Graves disease. Sample time point: newly diagnosed GD, antithyroid drugs for less than 3 months. Isolated PBMC RNA provided the starting material for the TCR library. The authors built TCR beta libraries using iRepertoire HTBI primers and Arm-PCR of CDR3 regions. TCRdb redid the calling of the multiplex PCR reads with MiXCR, one entry per CDR3 protein. The table shows hundreds of thousands of distinct CDR3 sequences, with 16% occurring only once. Another study also made use of these data, one on T cells in Graves' hyperthyroidism and ophthalmopathy.

Sequenced material: peripheral blood mononuclear cells (PBMCs), taken at new diagnosis, from a patient treated with antithyroid drugs. These receptors were obtained from a woman between 25 and 40 years old with Graves disease.

This clonotype was observed a few times. V is TRBV5-1 and J is TRBJ2-2; 11 bases map to TRBD2. Germline loops: CDR1 SGHRS, CDR2 YFSETQ. V lost 3 bases and J lost 4; bases outside the gene matches: 5. This CDR3 spans 16 amino acids. CDR3 DNA: TGCGCCAGCAGCTCCGATAGCGGGAGGGGCACCGGGGAGCTGTTTTTT. Translating it yields CASSSDSGRGTGELFF.

The chain couples TRBV30 to TRBJ1-1, with D possibly being TRBD1 (5 bases). The CDR3 covers 16 residues. CDR1 GTSNPN and CDR2 SVGIG come from the germline V gene (reference sequence). V lost 0 bases and J lost 7, with 21 bases in between. CDR3 sequence: CAWSVREGPMPGEAFF. CDR3 sequence (DNA): TGTGCCTGGAGTGTACGGGAGGGGCCGATGCCAGGTGAAGCTTTCTTT.

This clonotype has more than one count but fewer than ten. J is TRBJ1-2 and V is TRBV29-1; D ambiguous. CDR1 is SQVTM, CDR2 ANQGSEA, per germline. V lost 7 bases and J 6 bases, leaving 15 bases between the germline ends. The CDR3 is 12 residues long. The DNA of the CDR3 is TGCAGCGATCGGGGTCGGGAAGATGGCTACACCTTC. It yields the protein CSDRGREDGYTF.

In its sample, this clonotype was seen many times. V gene TRBV20-1 combines with J gene TRBJ1-2, with 7 bases lining up with TRBD1. Per germline, CDR1 DFQATT and CDR2 SNEGSKA (reference sequence). There are 14 residues in the CDR3. The ends lost 1 base at V and 0 bases at J; junction bases unmatched: 2. CDR3 sequence (DNA): TGCAGTGCTAGAGGACAGGGAGCTAACTATGGCTACACCTTC. Translating it yields CSARGQGANYGYTF.

This clonotype has only one observation. The CDR3: CASRKQGSGANVLTF. CDR3 nucleotides: TGTGCCAGCAGAAAACAGGGTTCTGGGGCCAACGTCCTGACTTTC. The rearrangement uses TRBV7-3 and TRBJ2-6, with D possibly TRBD1 on 6 matching bases. The V and J ends lost 6 bases and 1 base respectively, with 10 bases between them. Per germline, CDR1 SGHTA and CDR2 FQGTGA. CDR3 length: 15 residues.

This sequence joins TRBV19 and TRBJ2-2; 7 positions match TRBD1. Losses at the gene ends were 4 bases for V and 6 bases for J; bases not matched to a gene: 5. The CDR3 sequence is 14 residues long. Per germline, CDR1 LNHDA and CDR2 SQIVND (reference sequence). The CDR3 sequence: CASSTSQGPGELFF. In nucleotides, the CDR3 is TGTGCCAGTAGTACCTCACAGGGGCCCGGGGAGCTGTTTTTT.

This clonotype was found many times. The rearrangement joins TRBV6-9 to TRBJ1-4; the match to TRBD1 covers 7 bases. Unmatched junction bases numbered 11, after V lost 3 bases and J lost 7 bases. CDR3 length: 16 amino acids. From germline, CDR1 is MNHGY and CDR2 SVAAGI. CDR3: CASSYRSGGGGEKLFF. The CDR3 nucleotides read TGTGCCAGCAGTTACAGGAGTGGAGGGGGCGGTGAAAAACTGTTTTTT.

Only a few counts were recorded for this clonotype. This sequence joins TRBV20-1 and TRBJ2-3; 16 bases map to TRBD2. Per germline, CDR1 DFQATT and CDR2 SNEGSKA (reference sequence). This CDR3 region has 19 residues. The junction had 13 bases not matched to a gene; V was cut back by 0 bases and J by 7 bases. The CDR3 loop reads CSARDWSGTSGRVANTQYF. In DNA, the CDR3 is TGCAGTGCTAGAGATTGGAGCGGGACTAGCGGGAGGGTGGCGAATACGCAGTATTTT.

Concerning this clonotype itself: A much more abundant neighbour one base away suggests this may be a read error. The chain joins TRBV28 to TRBJ2-1, with 7 bases that match TRBD1. V lost 5 bases, J lost 10 bases, and 14 bases stayed unmatched. Germline V CDR1 and CDR2: MDHEN, SYDVKM. This CDR3 comprises 15 residues. The CDR3 reads CASSPLTGARYEQFF. The CDR3 DNA sequence: TGTGCCAGCAGTCCCTTAACAGGGGCGCGCTACGAGCAGTTCTTC.

In its sample, this clonotype was seen a few times. This chain joins TRBV20-1 and TRBJ1-4, with 8 bases identical to TRBD1. Germline CDR1 and CDR2: DFQATT and SNEGSKA (reference sequence). The V and J ends lost 3 bases and 5 bases, in that order; junction bases with no gene match: 8. This CDR3 comprises 15 residues. The CDR3 is CSARLPRQGNEKLFF. The CDR3, as DNA: TGCAGTGCTAGGCTCCCGAGACAGGGGAATGAAAAACTGTTTTTT.

The gene calls are TRBV7-3 and TRBJ2-2, with unresolved D. The V and J ends lost 1 base and 1 base respectively, with 4 bases between them. Per the germline V gene, CDR1 is SGHTA and CDR2 is FQGTGA. This CDR3 contains 14 residues. CDR3 protein: CASSLIWNTGELFF. The CDR3 DNA follows: TGTGCCAGCAGCTTAATTTGGAACACCGGGGAGCTGTTTTTT.

V usage is TRBV10-3 and J usage is TRBJ1-1; D gene unclear. CDR1 ENHRY and CDR2 SYGVKD come from the germline V gene. This CDR3 is built from 15 residues. The V and J ends lost 3 bases and 3 bases respectively, with 14 bases between them. The DNA of the CDR3 is TGTGCCATCAGTGAAGAGCAGCCTTTGTACACTGAAGCTTTCTTT. Residues: CAISEEQPLYTEAFF.

This clonotype was observed at least ten times. The chain's CDR3 is CASSPLAGASEQYF. The DNA for the CDR3 is TGTGCCAGCAGTCCTCTAGCGGGAGCTAGCGAGCAGTACTTC. V gene TRBV27 combines with J gene TRBJ2-7, with 10 bases that match TRBD2. V lost 5 bases and J lost 6; bases outside the gene matches: 7. From germline, CDR1 is MNHEY and CDR2 SMNVEV (reference sequence). CDR3 length equals 14 residues.

This clonotype was observed at least ten times. The rearrangement links TRBV7-9 to TRBJ2-7, with D possibly TRBD2 on 6 matching bases. This CDR3 region has 13 residues. V shed 2 bases and J shed 2 bases, with 7 bases lying between them. Germline values: CDR1 SEHNR, CDR2 FQNEAQ (reference sequence). CDR3: CASSLPGAYEQYF. In DNA, the CDR3 is TGTGCCAGCAGCTTACCGGGAGCCTACGAGCAGTACTTC.

The V and J genes are TRBV2 and TRBJ2-4, with 15 bases lining up with TRBD2. V lost 4 bases, J lost 0 bases, and 4 bases stayed unmatched. Germline V gene sequence: CDR1 SNHLY, CDR2 FYNNEI. CDR3 size: 18 residues. CDR3 bases: TGTGCCAGCAGTGGGACTAGCGGGAGGGCCGAAGCCAAAAACATTCAGTACTTC. Protein sequence: CASSGTSGRAEAKNIQYF.

This clonotype has at least ten counts. The chain couples TRBV6-1 to TRBJ1-2, with 9 bases that match TRBD1. Germline CDR1 and CDR2: MNHNS and SASEGT. CDR3 length: 17 residues. The V gene end was trimmed by 2 bases and the J gene end by 4 bases; junction bases not matched to a gene: 11. Here the CDR3 DNA reads TGTGCCAGCAGTGAATTGATGGGATCGACAGGGGGCTATGGCTACACCTTC. Translation: CASSELMGSTGGYGYTF.

This sequence joins TRBV6-2 or TRBV6-3 and TRBJ2-1; D is possibly TRBD1 (5 bases). V lost 2 bases and J 4 bases, leaving 9 bases between the germline ends. The CDR3 spans 14 residues. Germline loops: CDR1 MNHEY, CDR2 SVGEGT. For the CDR3, the DNA is TGTGCCAGCAGTTACCCCACAGGTTACAATGAGCAGTTCTTC. Protein: CASSYPTGYNEQFF.

Many counts were recorded for this clonotype. This chain joins TRBV11-1 and TRBJ2-1; 11 bases are a match to TRBD2. Germline lookup yields CDR1 SGHAT and CDR2 FQDESV (reference sequence). This CDR3 region has 17 residues. With V trimmed by 1 base and J by 8 bases, 10 bases remained unmatched. CDR3 nucleotides: TGTGCCAGCAGCTTAGTAGCCCCGGGACTAGCGGACCATGAGCAGTTCTTC. Amino acids: CASSLVAPGLADHEQFF.

In this sample, this clonotype turned up many times. This chain joins TRBV20-1 and TRBJ1-1; no clear D. V lost 4 bases and J lost 1, with 13 bases in between. CDR3 length equals 14 residues. From germline, CDR1 is DFQATT and CDR2 SNEGSKA (reference sequence). This chain's CDR3 is CSAIPGRANTEAFF. CDR3 sequence (DNA): TGCAGTGCTATTCCGGGGAGGGCGAACACTGAAGCTTTCTTT.

Points on this clonotype: A read error may explain this, as a much larger clone is one base away. The V call is TRBV20-1, the J call TRBJ2-5; the D is unclear. The V and J ends lost 5 bases and 1 base respectively, with 14 bases between them. Germline CDR1 DFQATT, CDR2 SNEGSKA (reference sequence). The CDR3 is made up of 14 amino acids. The CDR3 spells CSAPPGWFQETQYF. The CDR3 coding sequence is TGCAGTGCTCCCCCGGGCTGGTTCCAAGAGACCCAGTACTTC.

This clonotype showed up just a few times. The chain joins TRBV20-1 to TRBJ2-5, with 8 bases that match TRBD2. Germline V CDR1 and CDR2: DFQATT, SNEGSKA (reference sequence). V lost 5 bases, J lost 3 bases, and 14 bases stayed unmatched. CDR3 length: 16 residues. CDR3 protein: CSAGSVTSGWEETQYF. CDR3 coding DNA: TGCAGTGCTGGTTCAGTCACTAGCGGATGGGAAGAGACCCAGTACTTC.

The chain links TRBV12-3 or TRBV12-4 to TRBJ1-1; D unresolved. The ends were cut back, 6 bases at V and 2 bases at J, with 10 bases in the middle. The CDR3 is 13 residues long. CDR3 bases: TGTGCCAGCAGCCCTTTCACCAACACTGAAGCTTTCTTT. Its protein product is CASSPFTNTEAFF.

The CDR3 loop reads CASSIYREGYGYTF. CDR3 DNA sequence: TGTGCCAGCAGCATCTACAGGGAGGGCTATGGCTACACCTTC. The chain is built from TRBV7-2 and TRBJ1-2; D might be TRBD1 (6 bases). V was clipped by 5 bases and J by 4 bases, with 14 bases between them. Germline CDR1 and CDR2: SGHTA and FQGNSA. The CDR3 runs to 14 residues.

This clonotype showed up just a few times. The chain joins TRBV3-1 to TRBJ1-3; the D gene is possibly TRBD1 (5 bases). V was shortened by 3 bases and J by 0 bases, with 12 bases between the two germline ends. CDR3 length equals 16 residues. CDR1 LGHDT and CDR2 YNNKEL come from the germline V gene (reference sequence). The CDR3 is CASSHTGRGSGNTIYF. CDR3 DNA sequence: TGTGCCAGCAGCCATACGGGACGGGGCTCTGGAAACACCATATATTTT.

This chain uses TRBV15 with TRBJ1-5; no firm D call. Per the germline V gene, CDR1 is LNHNV and CDR2 is YYDKDF (reference sequence). The V end was cut by 0 bases, the J end by 6 bases, with 6 bases between. The CDR3 is 13 amino acids. CDR3 region: CATSRDWSQPQHF. The CDR3 nucleotides are TGTGCCACCAGCAGAGATTGGAGTCAGCCCCAGCATTTT.

The CDR3 here is CASSVGVDSGASYEQYF. The CDR3 DNA reads TGTGCCAGCAGCGTAGGAGTGGATTCAGGGGCGTCCTACGAGCAGTACTTC. This rearrangement joins TRBV9 to TRBJ2-7, with a tentative D call TRBD1 (6 bases). The V end lost 0 bases, the J end lost 1 base, and 17 bases lay between the germline ends. The CDR3 has 17 amino acids. Germline CDR1 reads SGDLS; CDR2 reads YYNGEE. The whole variable domain, remainder taken from reference TRBV9 and TRBJ2-7, is DSGVTQTPKHLITATGQRVTLRCSPRSGDLSVYWYQQSLDQGLQFLIQYYNGEERAKGNILERFSAQQFPDLHSELNLSSLELGDSALYFCASSVGVDSGASYEQYFGPGTRLTVT.

The chain couples TRBV6-1 to TRBJ1-5; D is ambiguous. The CDR3 has 15 amino acids. V lost 6 bases to trimming and J lost 1 base, with 13 bases between them. Germline CDR1 reads MNHNS; CDR2 reads SASEGT. The CDR3, as DNA: TGTGCCAGCAGGGCTTTGGGTGGGAGCAATCAGCCCCAGCATTTT. Protein: CASRALGGSNQPQHF.